Sequencing of this T cell receptor beta chain was carried out in a study of T cells after yellow fever vaccination. This clonotype was counted at least ten times. Its target is unknown. Whole-study findings and limits: A small proportion of clonotypes was detected in both the CD4 and CD8 compartments.

This CDR3 has 14 amino acids. Between the trimmed V and J ends, which lost 3 bases and 1 base, there was a span of 9 bases. Germline V gene data show CDR1 as MDHEN and CDR2 as SYDVKM. By 5'RACE template switching, TCR cDNA was produced, with a universal primer site and UMIs added in the process. From the 5' RACE reads, TCRdb called clonotypes with MiXCR, one entry per CDR3 protein. The table includes 200,000 to 250,000 distinct CDR3 sequences, about 7.1% detected once. The chain is built from TRBV28 and TRBJ1-1; no clear D gene. Source: CD4+ T cells sorted from PBMCs, taken 15 days after the yellow fever booster vaccination. The sequence derives from a man between 25 and 39 years old who received the YFV17D yellow fever vaccine. The CDR3 sequence is CASSFYGKNTEAFF. The DNA of the CDR3 is TGTGCCAGCAGTTTTTACGGAAAGAACACTGAAGCTTTCTTT.